This T cell receptor beta chain derives from a study of blood T cell repertoires in COVID-19 (dated by TCRdb to between 2020 and 2021). Regarding the research as a whole: Collaborator samples came from the United States, Italy and Spain and covered acute and convalescent phases of COVID-19. Samples were obtained from the ongoing ImmuneRACE study (first 160 participants) and from 1,254 subjects provided by 6 global collaborators. HLA class I and class II types, where available, came from metadata supplied by the sample provider rather than from assay-based typing. The sample metadata nearly always contained a de-identified subject ID, COVID-19 status, age in years and sex. The prospective study material was composed of cDNA or gDNA derived from T cells, B-cell-depleted T cells, or PBMCs. Deeply sampled blood TCRbeta repertoires from subjects exposed to, actively infected with, or recovered from COVID-19 were included in the dataset. The repertoires were released in a freely available public database intended as a resource for research on the immune response to SARS-CoV-2. Results the study describes overall, beyond this receptor: Clinical and demographic metadata were provided uncurated, with the amount varying by source and participant.

The immunoSEQ Assay, a bias-controlled multiplex PCR, was used to amplify TCRbeta CDR3 regions from genomic DNA. From the authors' description of their analysis: The number of nucleated cells in each sample was estimated from the amplification of reference gene primers within the assay. Sequence reads were collapsed and filtered to measure the absolute abundance of every unique TCRbeta CDR3 rearrangement. For each sample, productive Simpson clonality was calculated as the square root of Simpson's diversity index over productive rearrangements. The table comes from immuneACCESS by way of TCRdb, which keeps in-frame sequences with V and J called. Part of the clones is missing from these tables; in studies checked, under half for an unresolved V gene and the rest for unknown reasons. The DNA gave D and trimming, while V, J and clone size come from that table. A total of fewer than 300,000 clones appear in this sample, 80% to 90% of them only once. The top ten clonotypes cover 4% to 4.5% of the sample.

As concerns this clone: What antigen it recognizes has not been identified. Base qualities are not at hand, and no much larger clone is one base apart.

Its CDR3 holds 15 amino acids, cysteine through phenylalanine. Of the read, only the CDR3 DNA is kept; its 45 bases are in frame from base 1. CDR1 MNHEY and CDR2 SMNVEV are derived from the germline V gene (reference sequence). Trimming takes 5 bases from V and 5 bases from J, and the germline ends sit 18 bases apart. Enrolling through a virtual design, the prospective study's participants ranged in age from about 18 to 89 years and lived across about two dozen United States geographic areas. In the prospective study, cohorts were assigned on the basis of participant-reported clinical history obtained from a screening survey and a study questionnaire. Recovered participants in ImmuneRACE Cohort 3 were defined by two consecutive negative NP/OP PCR tests, clearance by a healthcare professional, or resolution of symptoms. Each participant in the prospective study had whole blood, serum and a nasopharyngeal or oropharyngeal swab collected by mobile phlebotomists. Prospective study participants could optionally give additional blood draws and questionnaires over an approximately two-month period. Before DNA extraction, prospective study blood samples were shipped either frozen or at room temperature.

The TCR comes from a woman aged 25 to 39 who had recovered from COVID-19. The source material was PBMCs or T cells enriched from blood (not recorded which). This sequence uses TRBV27 and TRBJ1-1; tentative D gene TRBD1, with 5 bases matching. At the DNA level, the sequence is TGTGCCAGCAGTCCCCAGGGAGGGGTGGGAACTGAAGCTTTCTTT. It specifies CASSPQGGVGTEAFF.